This T cell receptor (beta chain) derives from a study of beta chain features in type 1 diabetes. The CDR3 contains 14 residues. The junction had 10 bases not matched to a gene; V was cut back by 3 bases and J by 7 bases. Germline V gene sequence: CDR1 SQVTM, CDR2 ANQGSEA. The sequenced template was cDNA made from the entire isolated RNA. The protocol was immunoSEQ multiplex PCR, while the TCRdb copy is restricted to in-frame clones and leaves out a portion. The sample consists of 200,000 to 250,000 clones, 9.6% of them appearing once. J is TRBJ2-7 and V is TRBV29-1; 9 bases match TRBD2. The sequence came from a woman between 18 and 29 years old in good health. Sequenced: naive CD4+ T cells from blood. The CDR3 reads CSVDVAAAGGEQYF. The CDR3 bases are TGCAGCGTTGATGTCGCCGCGGCGGGGGGGGAGCAGTACTTC.